These T cell receptor beta chains were read from a single sample in a study of a mutant IDH1 vaccine in newly diagnosed glioma. Measured with immunoSEQ multiplex PCR; TCRdb has only the in-frame clones, and not every one. The sample comprises about 69,000 clones, about 86% of which are singletons, and 2.9% rests with the top ten. Specimen: PBMCs, collected from a glioma patient treated with radiotherapy, temozolomide or both. These receptors originate from a man aged 25 to 40 with glioma. CDR3s include the opening cysteine and the closing phenylalanine or tryptophan. The order of the fields is J gene, D gene, clone size, V gene, CDR3 length, CDR3 protein, CDR3 DNA. D genes are given only for firm matches. Some rows mark clone size as missing; the rest say once, few, many or name a class of expanded clone.

J gene: TRBJ1-2; D gene: TRBD1; clone size: .; V gene: TRBV18; CDR3 length: 15; CDR3 protein: CASSRGRQGGYGYTF; CDR3 DNA: TGTGCCAGCTCACGAGGCCGACAGGGCGGCTATGGCTACACCTTC
J gene: TRBJ1-2; D gene: TRBD1; clone size: once; V gene: TRBV6-5; CDR3 length: 14; CDR3 protein: CASTRQGSNYGYTF; CDR3 DNA: TGTGCCAGCACCCGACAGGGATCTAACTATGGCTACACCTTC
J gene: TRBJ2-5; D gene: .; clone size: few; V gene: TRBV12-5; CDR3 length: 11; CDR3 protein: CASASGETQYF; CDR3 DNA: TGTGCTAGTGCCTCGGGGGAGACCCAGTACTTC
J gene: TRBJ1-1; D gene: .; clone size: few; V gene: TRBV29-1; CDR3 length: 12; CDR3 protein: CSAGNANTEAFF; CDR3 DNA: TGCAGCGCGGGGAATGCGAACACTGAAGCTTTCTTT
J gene: TRBJ2-1; D gene: TRBD2; clone size: .; V gene: TRBV11-3; CDR3 length: 15; CDR3 protein: CASSLLAGGPYEQFF; CDR3 DNA: TGTGCCAGCAGCTTATTAGCGGGGGGGCCCTATGAGCAGTTCTTC
J gene: TRBJ1-1; D gene: .; clone size: .; V gene: TRBV11-2; CDR3 length: 14; CDR3 protein: CASSLLGQNTEAFF; CDR3 DNA: TGTGCCAGCAGCTTACTGGGACAGAACACTGAAGCTTTCTTT
J gene: TRBJ1-2; D gene: .; clone size: .; V gene: TRBV2; CDR3 length: 16; CDR3 protein: CASSEGEILLFYGYTF; CDR3 DNA: TGTGCCAGCAGTGAAGGGGAAATTCTTTTGTTCTATGGCTACACCTTC
J gene: TRBJ2-7; D gene: .; clone size: few; V gene: TRBV5-6; CDR3 length: 13; CDR3 protein: CASSPPRGYEQYF; CDR3 DNA: TGTGCCAGCAGCCCGCCCAGGGGCTACGAGCAGTACTTC
J gene: TRBJ2-5; D gene: TRBD1; clone size: .; V gene: TRBV30; CDR3 length: 14; CDR3 protein: CAWSRTGGLATQYF; CDR3 DNA: TGTGCCTGGAGTCGGACAGGGGGTTTAGCGACCCAGTACTTC
J gene: TRBJ1-1; D gene: .; clone size: .; V gene: TRBV18; CDR3 length: 15; CDR3 protein: CASSATTVRNTEAFF; CDR3 DNA: TGTGCCAGCTCAGCCACGACGGTACGGAACACTGAAGCTTTCTTT
J gene: TRBJ2-3; D gene: .; clone size: .; V gene: TRBV5-8; CDR3 length: 13; CDR3 protein: CASSFTGTDTQYF; CDR3 DNA: TGTGCCAGCAGCTTTACAGGCACAGATACGCAGTATTTT
J gene: TRBJ1-1; D gene: .; clone size: .; V gene: TRBV15; CDR3 length: 15; CDR3 protein: CATSSPQGVNTEAFF; CDR3 DNA: TGTGCCACCAGCAGCCCACAGGGTGTGAACACTGAAGCTTTCTTT
J gene: TRBJ1-2; D gene: .; clone size: .; V gene: TRBV6-1; CDR3 length: 15; CDR3 protein: CASSEWVGSSYGYTF; CDR3 DNA: TGTGCCAGCAGTGAGTGGGTAGGGTCGAGCTATGGCTACACCTTC
J gene: TRBJ2-7; D gene: .; clone size: .; V gene: TRBV19; CDR3 length: 13; CDR3 protein: CASSIGGYYEQYF; CDR3 DNA: TGTGCCAGTAGTATAGGGGGATACTACGAGCAGTACTTC
J gene: TRBJ1-2; D gene: .; clone size: .; V gene: TRBV19; CDR3 length: 13; CDR3 protein: CASSITGLYGYTF; CDR3 DNA: TGTGCCAGTAGTATAACAGGCCTCTATGGCTACACCTTC
J gene: TRBJ1-1; D gene: TRBD1; clone size: .; V gene: TRBV29-1; CDR3 length: 13; CDR3 protein: CSANRGSVTEAFF; CDR3 DNA: TGCAGCGCCAACAGGGGGTCCGTCACTGAAGCTTTCTTT
J gene: TRBJ2-2; D gene: .; clone size: .; V gene: TRBV7-2; CDR3 length: 15; CDR3 protein: CASRLAAGSTGELFF; CDR3 DNA: TGTGCCAGCAGATTAGCGGCAGGGAGCACCGGGGAGCTGTTTTTT
J gene: TRBJ1-2; D gene: .; clone size: .; V gene: TRBV15; CDR3 length: 12; CDR3 protein: CATSTNREVYTF; CDR3 DNA: TGTGCCACCAGCACTAACAGGGAAGTCTACACCTTC
J gene: TRBJ2-1; D gene: .; clone size: .; V gene: TRBV6-6; CDR3 length: 15; CDR3 protein: CASRPGTNPHNEQFF; CDR3 DNA: TGTGCCAGCAGACCCGGGACGAATCCGCACAATGAGCAGTTCTTC
J gene: TRBJ1-2; D gene: TRBD1; clone size: .; V gene: TRBV5-1; CDR3 length: 16; CDR3 protein: CASSSIPGTAFYGYTF; CDR3 DNA: TGCGCCAGCAGCTCAATCCCCGGGACAGCCTTTTATGGCTACACCTTC
J gene: TRBJ2-5; D gene: .; clone size: .; V gene: TRBV5-4; CDR3 length: 12; CDR3 protein: CASSKAGETQYF; CDR3 DNA: TGTGCCAGCAGCAAGGCGGGGGAGACCCAGTACTTC
J gene: TRBJ1-5; D gene: .; clone size: few; V gene: TRBV6-1; CDR3 length: 13; CDR3 protein: CASSDRELQPQHF; CDR3 DNA: TGTGCCAGCAGTGATCGGGAATTGCAGCCCCAGCATTTT
J gene: TRBJ2-5; D gene: TRBD1; clone size: .; V gene: TRBV5-6; CDR3 length: 15; CDR3 protein: CASSPRQGTQETQYF; CDR3 DNA: TGTGCCAGCAGCCCGAGACAGGGGACCCAAGAGACCCAGTACTTC
J gene: TRBJ1-6; D gene: .; clone size: .; V gene: TRBV11-2; CDR3 length: 13; CDR3 protein: CASSFRSDSPLHF; CDR3 DNA: TGTGCCAGCAGCTTTAGGTCGGATTCACCCCTCCACTTT
J gene: TRBJ1-1; D gene: TRBD1; clone size: few; V gene: TRBV5-4; CDR3 length: 14; CDR3 protein: CASSQPQGVGEAFF; CDR3 DNA: TGTGCCAGCAGTCAACCACAGGGGGTTGGTGAAGCTTTCTTT
J gene: TRBJ2-7; D gene: TRBD1; clone size: few; V gene: TRBV5-1; CDR3 length: 15; CDR3 protein: CASTETDRGFHEQYF; CDR3 DNA: TGCGCCAGCACCGAAACGGACAGGGGGTTCCACGAGCAGTACTTC
J gene: TRBJ2-3; D gene: TRBD2; clone size: .; V gene: TRBV25-1; CDR3 length: 13; CDR3 protein: CASRGGEGDTQYF; CDR3 DNA: TGTGCCAGCAGGGGGGGGGAAGGGGATACGCAGTATTTT
J gene: TRBJ1-5; D gene: .; clone size: once; V gene: TRBV6-1; CDR3 length: 15; CDR3 protein: CASSEIPVITQPQHF; CDR3 DNA: TGTGCCAGCAGTGAAATACCAGTTATCACCCAGCCCCAGCATTTT
J gene: TRBJ2-5; D gene: TRBD2; clone size: .; V gene: TRBV7-9; CDR3 length: 19; CDR3 protein: CASSSPLTSGGLVQETQYF; CDR3 DNA: TGTGCCAGCAGCTCACCGCTGACTAGCGGGGGACTAGTCCAAGAGACCCAGTACTTC
J gene: TRBJ2-7; D gene: TRBD1; clone size: .; V gene: TRBV18; CDR3 length: 15; CDR3 protein: CASSRTGVWADEQYF; CDR3 DNA: TGTGCCAGCTCACGGACAGGGGTCTGGGCAGACGAGCAGTACTTC
J gene: TRBJ2-5; D gene: TRBD1; clone size: .; V gene: TRBV27; CDR3 length: 14; CDR3 protein: CASSRTGGFETQYF; CDR3 DNA: TGTGCCAGCAGCCGGACAGGGGGCTTCGAGACCCAGTACTTC
J gene: TRBJ2-7; D gene: .; clone size: .; V gene: TRBV5-1; CDR3 length: 16; CDR3 protein: CASRRYTDRGTYEQYF; CDR3 DNA: TGCGCCAGCAGGCGTTATACCGACAGAGGGACCTACGAGCAGTACTTC
J gene: TRBJ2-2; D gene: .; clone size: .; V gene: TRBV6-4; CDR3 length: 14; CDR3 protein: CATLDRQNTGELFF; CDR3 DNA: TGTGCCACTCTCGACAGGCAGAACACCGGGGAGCTGTTTTTT
J gene: TRBJ1-1; D gene: .; clone size: few; V gene: TRBV4-1; CDR3 length: 15; CDR3 protein: CASSQGTFSVSEAFF; CDR3 DNA: TGCGCCAGCAGCCAAGGGACGTTTTCCGTGTCTGAAGCTTTCTTT
J gene: TRBJ1-6; D gene: .; clone size: once; V gene: TRBV11-3; CDR3 length: 13; CDR3 protein: CASSLVGNSPLHF; CDR3 DNA: TGTGCCAGCAGCTTAGTCGGTAATTCACCCCTCCACTTT
J gene: TRBJ2-2; D gene: .; clone size: .; V gene: TRBV2; CDR3 length: 15; CDR3 protein: CASRLTVRGTGELFF; CDR3 DNA: TGTGCCAGCAGACTGACAGTCCGTGGCACCGGGGAGCTGTTTTTT